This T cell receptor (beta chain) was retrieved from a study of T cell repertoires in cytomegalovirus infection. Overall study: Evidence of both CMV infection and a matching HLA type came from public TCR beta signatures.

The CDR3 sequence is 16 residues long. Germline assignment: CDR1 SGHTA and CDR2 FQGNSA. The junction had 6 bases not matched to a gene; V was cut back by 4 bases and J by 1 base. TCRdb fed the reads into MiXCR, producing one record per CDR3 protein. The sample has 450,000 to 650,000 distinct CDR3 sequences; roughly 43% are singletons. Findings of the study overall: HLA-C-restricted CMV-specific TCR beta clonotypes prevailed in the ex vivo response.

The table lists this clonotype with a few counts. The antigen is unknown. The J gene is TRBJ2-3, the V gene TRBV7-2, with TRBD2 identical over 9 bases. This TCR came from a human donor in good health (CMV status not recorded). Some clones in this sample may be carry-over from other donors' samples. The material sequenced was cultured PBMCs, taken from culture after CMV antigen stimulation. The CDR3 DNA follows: TGTGCCAGCAGCTCGGGTGCTAGCGGGGGCACAGATACGCAGTATTTT. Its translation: CASSSGASGGTDTQYF.